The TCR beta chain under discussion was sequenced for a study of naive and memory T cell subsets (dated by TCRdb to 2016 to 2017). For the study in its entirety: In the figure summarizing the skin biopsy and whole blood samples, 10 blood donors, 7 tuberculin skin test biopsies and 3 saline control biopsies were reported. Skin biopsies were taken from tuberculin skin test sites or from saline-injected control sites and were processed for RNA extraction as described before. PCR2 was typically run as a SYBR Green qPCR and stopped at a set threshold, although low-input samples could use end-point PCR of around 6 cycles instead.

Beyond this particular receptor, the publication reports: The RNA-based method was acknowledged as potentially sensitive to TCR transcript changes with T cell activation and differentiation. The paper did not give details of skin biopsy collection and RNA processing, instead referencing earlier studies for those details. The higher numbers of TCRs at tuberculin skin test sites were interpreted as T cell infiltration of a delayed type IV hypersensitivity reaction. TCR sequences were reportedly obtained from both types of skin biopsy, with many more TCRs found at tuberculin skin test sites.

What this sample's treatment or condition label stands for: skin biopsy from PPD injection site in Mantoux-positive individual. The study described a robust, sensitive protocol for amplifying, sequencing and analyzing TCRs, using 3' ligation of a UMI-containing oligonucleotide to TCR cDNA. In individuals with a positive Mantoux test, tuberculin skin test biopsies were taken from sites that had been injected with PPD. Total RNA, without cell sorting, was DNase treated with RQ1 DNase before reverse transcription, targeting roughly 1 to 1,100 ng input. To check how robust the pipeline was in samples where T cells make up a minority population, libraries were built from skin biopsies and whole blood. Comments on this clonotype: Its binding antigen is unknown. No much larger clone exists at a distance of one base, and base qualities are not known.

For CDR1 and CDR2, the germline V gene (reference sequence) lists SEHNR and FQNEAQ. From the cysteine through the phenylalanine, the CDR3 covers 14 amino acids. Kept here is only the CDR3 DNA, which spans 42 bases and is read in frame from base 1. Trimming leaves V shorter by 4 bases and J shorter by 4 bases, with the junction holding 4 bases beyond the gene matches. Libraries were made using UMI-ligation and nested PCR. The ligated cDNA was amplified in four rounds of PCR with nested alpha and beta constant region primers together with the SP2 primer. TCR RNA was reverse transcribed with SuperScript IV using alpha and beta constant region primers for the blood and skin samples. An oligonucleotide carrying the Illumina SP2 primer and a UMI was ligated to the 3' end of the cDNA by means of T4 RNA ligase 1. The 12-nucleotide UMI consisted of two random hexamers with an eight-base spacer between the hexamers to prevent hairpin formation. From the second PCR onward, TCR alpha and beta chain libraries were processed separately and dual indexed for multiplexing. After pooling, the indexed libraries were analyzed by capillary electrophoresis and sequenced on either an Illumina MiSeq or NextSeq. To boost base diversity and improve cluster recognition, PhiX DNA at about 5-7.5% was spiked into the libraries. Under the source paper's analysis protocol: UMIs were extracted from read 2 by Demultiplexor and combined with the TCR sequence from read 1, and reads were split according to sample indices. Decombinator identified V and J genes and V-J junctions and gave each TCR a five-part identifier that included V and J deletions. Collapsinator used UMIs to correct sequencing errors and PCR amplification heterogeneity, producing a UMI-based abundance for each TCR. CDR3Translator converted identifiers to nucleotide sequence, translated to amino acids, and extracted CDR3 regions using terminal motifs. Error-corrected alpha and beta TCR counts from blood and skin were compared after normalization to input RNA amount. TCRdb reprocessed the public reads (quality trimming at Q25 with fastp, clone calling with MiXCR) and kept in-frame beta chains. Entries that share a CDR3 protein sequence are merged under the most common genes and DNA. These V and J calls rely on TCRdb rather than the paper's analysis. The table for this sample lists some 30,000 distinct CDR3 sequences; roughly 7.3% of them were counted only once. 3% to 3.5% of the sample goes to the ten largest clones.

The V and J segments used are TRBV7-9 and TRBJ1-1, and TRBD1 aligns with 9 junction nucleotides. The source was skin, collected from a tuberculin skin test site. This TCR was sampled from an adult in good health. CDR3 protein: CASSWRDRVTEAFF. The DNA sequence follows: TGTGCCAGCAGCTGGCGGGACAGGGTCACTGAAGCTTTCTTT. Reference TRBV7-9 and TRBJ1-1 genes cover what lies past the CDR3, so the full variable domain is DTGVSQNPRHKITKRGQNVTFRCDPISEHNRLYWYRQTLGQGPEFLTYFQNEAQLEKSRLLSDRFSAERPKGSFSTLEIQRTEQGDSAMYLCASSWRDRVTEAFFGQGTRLTVV.